The rows below give T cell receptor beta chains drawn from one sample of a study of TIL therapy for anti-PD-1-resistant metastatic lung cancer. Measured with immunoSEQ multiplex PCR; TCRdb has only the in-frame clones, and not every one. Among around 7,000 clones, under 65% were seen once, and the ten largest hold about 8%. Here the sequenced sample was tumor tissue, taken at baseline. Receptor source: a person aged 25 to 85 with non-small cell lung cancer. Each CDR3 is given with its conserved first and last residue. D genes are given only for firm matches. A row's size may be missing; if present it is once, few, many or a size class.

CDR3: CASSSDRGETQYF
DNA: TGTGCCAGCAGCTCGGACAGGGGCGAGACCCAGTACTTC
size: .
V: TRBV11-3
D: TRBD1
J: TRBJ2-5

CDR3: CASSQEMGNTEAFF
DNA: TGTGCCAGCAGCCAAGAAATGGGGAACACTGAAGCTTTCTTT
size: .
V: TRBV3-1/TRBV3-2
D: .
J: TRBJ1-1

CDR3: CASSSSGSRGRGYTF
DNA: TGTGCCAGCAGTTCCAGCGGGAGCAGGGGGCGAGGCTACACCTTC
size: few
V: TRBV28
D: TRBD1
J: TRBJ1-2

CDR3: CSTHRGTTDTQYF
DNA: TGCAGCACTCACCGCGGGACCACAGATACGCAGTATTTT
size: .
V: TRBV29-1
D: .
J: TRBJ2-3

CDR3: CASSLDPGPTGELFF
DNA: TGTGCCAGCAGCTTGGATCCGGGACCCACCGGGGAGCTGTTTTTT
size: few
V: TRBV5-5
D: .
J: TRBJ2-2

CDR3: CASSYSPRGVSYEQYF
DNA: TGTGCCAGCAGTTACTCACCCCGCGGGGTATCATACGAGCAGTACTTC
size: .
V: TRBV27
D: .
J: TRBJ2-7

CDR3: CASSLGPSYEQYF
DNA: TGTGCCAGCAGCTTAGGCCCCTCCTACGAGCAGTACTTC
size: .
V: TRBV11-2
D: .
J: TRBJ2-7

CDR3: CASSPRQGATQPQHF
DNA: TGTGCCAGCAGCCCACGCCAGGGTGCCACCCAGCCCCAGCATTTT
size: .
V: TRBV7-7
D: .
J: TRBJ1-5

CDR3: CASSLEGGGTPSDTQYF
DNA: TGTGCCAGCAGCCTAGAGGGCGGCGGGACCCCCTCAGATACGCAGTATTTT
size: .
V: TRBV7-6
D: .
J: TRBJ2-3

CDR3: CASSLGTTLGGEETQYF
DNA: TGTGCCAGCAGCTTGGGGACCACGCTGGGGGGGGAAGAGACCCAGTACTTC
size: .
V: TRBV5-4
D: TRBD2
J: TRBJ2-5

CDR3: CASSPALATDTQYF
DNA: TGTGCCAGCAGCCCCGCACTAGCAACAGATACGCAGTATTTT
size: .
V: TRBV7-2
D: .
J: TRBJ2-3

CDR3: CASSIETGSYEQYF
DNA: TGTGCCAGTAGTATAGAAACAGGGAGTTACGAGCAGTACTTC
size: .
V: TRBV19
D: .
J: TRBJ2-7

CDR3: CASSRRDLNTEAFF
DNA: TGTGCCAGCAGCCGCCGGGATTTGAACACTGAAGCTTTCTTT
size: once
V: TRBV5-6
D: .
J: TRBJ1-1

CDR3: CASSLAGLGGDTQYF
DNA: TGCGCCAGCAGCTTGGCGGGACTAGGGGGAGATACGCAGTATTTT
size: .
V: TRBV5-1
D: TRBD2
J: TRBJ2-3

CDR3: CASSLAPGGGNTIYF
DNA: TGTGCCAGCAGCTTAGCTCCTGGTGGTGGAAACACCATATATTTT
size: medium-sized
V: TRBV7-2
D: .
J: TRBJ1-3

CDR3: CASSSRGNEQFF
DNA: TGTGCCAGCAGCAGCAGGGGCAATGAGCAGTTCTTC
size: .
V: TRBV6-5
D: .
J: TRBJ2-1

CDR3: CASSSPGFSGANVLTF
DNA: TGTGCCAGCAGCTCCCCAGGGTTCTCTGGGGCCAACGTCCTGACTTTC
size: .
V: TRBV3-1/TRBV3-2
D: .
J: TRBJ2-6

CDR3: CATSRTRGTEAFF
DNA: TGTGCCACCAGCAGAACCAGGGGCACTGAAGCTTTCTTT
size: few
V: TRBV15
D: .
J: TRBJ1-1

CDR3: CASSQDKRVTYEQYF
DNA: TGTGCCAGCAGCCAAGATAAGCGGGTGACCTACGAGCAGTACTTC
size: .
V: TRBV14
D: .
J: TRBJ2-7

CDR3: CASRKGGQGAVDTQYF
DNA: TGTGCCAGTAGGAAAGGCGGACAGGGGGCAGTGGATACGCAGTATTTT
size: .
V: TRBV19
D: TRBD1
J: TRBJ2-3

CDR3: CASSPPLARLNEQFF
DNA: TGTGCCAGTAGCCCCCCCCTGGCCCGGTTAAATGAGCAGTTCTTC
size: .
V: TRBV19
D: .
J: TRBJ2-1

CDR3: CASSHPTGYQETQYF
DNA: TGTGCCAGCAGCCACCCGACAGGCTACCAAGAGACCCAGTACTTC
size: .
V: TRBV7-9
D: .
J: TRBJ2-5

CDR3: CASVSGTDTQYF
DNA: TGCGCCAGCGTAAGCGGCACAGATACGCAGTATTTT
size: few
V: TRBV5-1
D: .
J: TRBJ2-3

CDR3: CASRDGGGRSYEQYF
DNA: TGTGCCAGTAGAGACGGGGGCGGCCGCTCCTACGAGCAGTACTTC
size: .
V: TRBV19
D: .
J: TRBJ2-7

CDR3: CASSLAGDPAYEQYF
DNA: TGTGCCAGCAGCTTAGCGGGGGACCCAGCCTACGAGCAGTACTTC
size: .
V: TRBV11-2
D: .
J: TRBJ2-7

CDR3: CASSGGLAGLAGELFF
DNA: TGCGCCAGCAGCGGGGGACTAGCTGGTCTGGCCGGGGAGCTGTTTTTT
size: .
V: TRBV5-1
D: TRBD2
J: TRBJ2-2

CDR3: CASSLEGGSFNEQFF
DNA: TGCGCCAGCAGCTTGGAGGGCGGGAGCTTTAATGAGCAGTTCTTC
size: .
V: TRBV5-1
D: TRBD2
J: TRBJ2-1

CDR3: CASRSTPSSGNTIYF
DNA: TGTGCCAGCAGATCAACACCGAGCTCTGGAAACACCATATATTTT
size: few
V: TRBV7-9
D: .
J: TRBJ1-3

CDR3: CASSRHPGGGETQYF
DNA: TGTGCCAGCAGCCGCCACCCCGGGGGCGGTGAGACCCAGTACTTC
size: few
V: TRBV11-3
D: .
J: TRBJ2-5

CDR3: CASSRDSNEKLFF
DNA: TGTGCCAGCTCACGGGACAGCAATGAAAAACTGTTTTTT
size: .
V: TRBV18
D: TRBD1
J: TRBJ1-4

CDR3: CASSSLGRSSYNEQFF
DNA: TGTGCCAGCAGCTCCCTGGGGCGGAGCTCCTACAATGAGCAGTTCTTC
size: few
V: TRBV5-4
D: .
J: TRBJ2-1

CDR3: CASSLGQRDNTIYF
DNA: TGTGCCAGCAGCTTGGGACAGAGGGACAACACCATATATTTT
size: few
V: TRBV5-4
D: .
J: TRBJ1-3

CDR3: CASSMRQGRTEAFF
DNA: TGTGCCAGCAGTATGCGACAGGGGAGGACTGAAGCTTTCTTT
size: .
V: TRBV6-5
D: TRBD1
J: TRBJ1-1

CDR3: CASTLGWARNSPLHF
DNA: TGTGCCAGCACCCTCGGCTGGGCCCGTAATTCACCCCTCCACTTT
size: medium-sized
V: TRBV6-5
D: .
J: TRBJ1-6

CDR3: CASSLVGGSGMGTDTQYF
DNA: TGTGCCAGCAGCTTAGTAGGGGGATCCGGGATGGGCACAGATACGCAGTATTTT
size: .
V: TRBV7-6
D: .
J: TRBJ2-3

CDR3: CASSKEGGVGRRDGYTF
DNA: TGTGCCAGCAGCAAAGAGGGGGGGGTAGGACGGCGAGATGGCTACACCTTC
size: .
V: TRBV21-1
D: .
J: TRBJ1-2

CDR3: CASSFASSGGNGELFF
DNA: TGTGCCAGCAGCTTCGCCTCTAGCGGGGGTAACGGGGAGCTGTTTTTT
size: .
V: TRBV7-3
D: TRBD2
J: TRBJ2-2

CDR3: CASRRRNTDTQYF
DNA: TGTGCCAGCAGGAGACGGAACACAGATACGCAGTATTTT
size: .
V: TRBV27
D: .
J: TRBJ2-3

CDR3: CASSLAGKAYEQYF
DNA: TGTGCCAGCAGCTTGGCGGGAAAGGCCTACGAGCAGTACTTC
size: .
V: TRBV7-2
D: .
J: TRBJ2-7

CDR3: CASSESWVRFGYTF
DNA: TGTGCCAGCAGTGAATCATGGGTGAGATTTGGCTACACCTTC
size: once
V: TRBV6-1
D: .
J: TRBJ1-2

CDR3: CASSPNGGSRQPQHF
DNA: TGTGCCAGCAGTCCAAACGGGGGGTCTCGTCAGCCCCAGCATTTT
size: few
V: TRBV7-2
D: .
J: TRBJ1-5

CDR3: CASSIDRGLAGAPLFF
DNA: TGTGCCAGTAGTATAGATCGGGGACTAGCGGGAGCCCCTCTATTCTTC
size: .
V: TRBV19
D: TRBD2
J: TRBJ2-1

CDR3: CASSDSGAYGYTF
DNA: TGTGCCAGCAGTGACTCGGGGGCGTATGGCTACACCTTC
size: few
V: TRBV6-5
D: .
J: TRBJ1-2

CDR3: CASSLGGPDTQYF
DNA: TGTGCCAGCAGCTTAGGCGGGCCAGATACGCAGTATTTT
size: .
V: TRBV11-2
D: .
J: TRBJ2-3

CDR3: CASSSNRDRGYTF
DNA: TGTGCCAGTAGTAGCAACCGGGACAGGGGCTACACCTTC
size: .
V: TRBV19
D: TRBD1
J: TRBJ1-2

CDR3: CASSLPSFGGMGYTF
DNA: TGTGCCAGCAGCTTACCTAGTTTCGGGGGGATGGGCTACACCTTC
size: few
V: TRBV7-9
D: .
J: TRBJ1-2

CDR3: CASSETGPSGNTIYF
DNA: TGTGCCAGCAGCGAAACAGGGCCGTCTGGAAACACCATATATTTT
size: .
V: TRBV5-4
D: .
J: TRBJ1-3

CDR3: CSVESMAKETQYF
DNA: TGCAGCGTTGAAAGTATGGCGAAAGAGACCCAGTACTTC
size: .
V: TRBV29-1
D: .
J: TRBJ2-5

CDR3: CASSLGRTPTNYGYTF
DNA: TGTGCCAGCAGCTTGGGGAGGACTCCTACTAACTATGGCTACACCTTC
size: .
V: TRBV7-2
D: .
J: TRBJ1-2

CDR3: CAARDGRGPTGELFF
DNA: TGTGCCGCGCGGGATGGGCGGGGGCCCACCGGGGAGCTGTTTTTT
size: .
V: TRBV6-5
D: .
J: TRBJ2-2

CDR3: CASSQQGRGSNEKLFF
DNA: TGCGCCAGCAGCCAACAGGGGAGGGGCTCTAATGAAAAACTGTTTTTT
size: .
V: TRBV5-1
D: TRBD1
J: TRBJ1-4

CDR3: CASSTGSGLTDTQYF
DNA: TGCGCCAGCAGCACAGGGTCGGGGCTGACAGATACGCAGTATTTT
size: .
V: TRBV10-1
D: .
J: TRBJ2-3

CDR3: CSVGRQGVEDGYTF
DNA: TGCAGCGTTGGTCGTCAGGGCGTAGAGGATGGCTACACCTTC
size: .
V: TRBV29-1
D: .
J: TRBJ1-2

CDR3: CAWNRAGETQYF
DNA: TGTGCCTGGAATCGAGCGGGGGAGACCCAGTACTTC
size: .
V: TRBV30
D: TRBD2
J: TRBJ2-5

CDR3: CASSLFAQNTEAFF
DNA: TGTGCCAGCAGCTTATTCGCACAGAACACTGAAGCTTTCTTT
size: .
V: TRBV7-2
D: .
J: TRBJ1-1